Below, one T cell receptor beta chain is given with its context. No antigen is known for it. The source of the sample is a study of regulatory T cells. Between the trimmed V and J ends, which lost 7 bases and 5 bases, there was a span of 15 bases. CDR3 length: 13 residues. The germline V gene encodes CDR1 MNHEY and CDR2 SMNVEV (reference sequence). All CD3G-deficient patients showed autoimmunity, more severe in two. Patients aged 2 to 39 years had fewer naive T cells. Regulatory (CD25-high CD127-low) and conventional (CD25-low CD127-high) CD4+ T cells were sorted separately. Primers: 52 TRBV forward and 13 TRBJ reverse. TCRdb's copy holds only in-frame clones and misses some; the assay was immunoSEQ multiplex PCR. This sample has around 32,000 clones, with 85% to 95% found just once. General study findings and limits: In patients, unique TRB V-J pairs were restricted and V/J usage skewed, especially in Tregs. Hydrophobic residues at CDR3 positions 6 and 7 were enriched in conventional CD4+ T cells of CD3G-deficient patients.

The V gene is TRBV27, the J gene TRBJ2-7, with D tentatively TRBD1 (5 bases). Sequencing was done on a sample of conventional CD4+ T cells sorted from blood. The origin of this receptor is a person aged 18 to 30 with CD3G deficiency. The CDR3: CASKSRARNEQYF. CDR3 in DNA: TGTGCCAGCAAGTCCAGGGCCCGGAACGAGCAGTACTTC.